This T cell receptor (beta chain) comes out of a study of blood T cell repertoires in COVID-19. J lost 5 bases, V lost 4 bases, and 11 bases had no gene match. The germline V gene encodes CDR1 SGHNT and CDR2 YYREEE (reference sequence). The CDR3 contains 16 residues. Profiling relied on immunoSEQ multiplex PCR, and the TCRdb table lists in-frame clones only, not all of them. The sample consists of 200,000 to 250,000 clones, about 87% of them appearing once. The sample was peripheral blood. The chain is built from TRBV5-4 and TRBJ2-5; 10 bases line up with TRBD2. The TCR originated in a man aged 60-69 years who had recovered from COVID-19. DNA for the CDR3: TGTGCCAGCAGCCCAACGTTCACTAGCGGGAAGGAGACCCAGTACTTC. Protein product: CASSPTFTSGKETQYF.